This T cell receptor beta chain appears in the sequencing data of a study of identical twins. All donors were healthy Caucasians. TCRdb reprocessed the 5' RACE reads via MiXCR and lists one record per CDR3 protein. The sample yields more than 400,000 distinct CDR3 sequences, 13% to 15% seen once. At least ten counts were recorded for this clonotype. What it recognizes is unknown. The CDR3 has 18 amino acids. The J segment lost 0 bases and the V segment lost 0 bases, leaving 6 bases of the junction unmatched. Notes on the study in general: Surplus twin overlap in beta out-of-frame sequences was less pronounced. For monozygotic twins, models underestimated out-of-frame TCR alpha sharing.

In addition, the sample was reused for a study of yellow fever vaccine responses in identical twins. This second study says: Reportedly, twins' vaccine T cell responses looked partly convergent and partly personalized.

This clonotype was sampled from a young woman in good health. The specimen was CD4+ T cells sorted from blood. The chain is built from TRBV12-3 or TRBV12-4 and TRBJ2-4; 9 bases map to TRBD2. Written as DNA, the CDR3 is TGTGCCAGCAGTTTAGCCAGACTAGCGGATGTAGCCAAAAACATTCAGTACTTC. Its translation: CASSLARLADVAKNIQYF.